Listed here are 24 T cell receptor beta chains from one sample, sequenced in a study of shared clonotypes between healthy human individuals. CD45RO-negative, CCR7-selected cells formed the naive CD8 fraction, which excluded terminally differentiated effector memory CD45RA+ cells. Assay used: immunoSEQ multiplex PCR; TCRdb lists only in-frame clones, some missing. The data show roughly 2 million clones, with about 95% seen just once and 0.9% to 1.3% held by the top ten. The specimen sequenced was naive CD8+ T cells sorted from blood. The origin of the receptors is a man aged 18-30 years in good health.

The CDR3 is CASSWAGAEQFF. Here the CDR3 DNA reads TGTGCCAGCAGCTGGGCGGGGGCTGAGCAGTTCTTC. The chain carries TRBV7-9 and TRBJ2-1; D may be TRBD2 (7 bases). In germline, CDR1 is SEHNR, CDR2 FQNEAQ (reference sequence). V was cut by 4 bases and J by 9 bases, with 10 bases left in between. The CDR3 consists of 12 residues.

V gene TRBV7-8 combines with J gene TRBJ1-5; 8 nucleotides align to TRBD1. V was clipped by 5 bases and J by 5 bases; unmatched bases: 5. This CDR3 contains 14 residues. From germline, CDR1 is SGHVS and CDR2 FQNEAQ. The CDR3, as DNA: TGTGCCAGCAGCCAAGACAGGGGCTATCAGCCCCAGCATTTT. Its translation: CASSQDRGYQPQHF.

In its sample, this clone was seen once. J is TRBJ1-2 and V is TRBV4-3; no clear D gene. Trimming cost V 1 base and J 1 base, with 10 bases left between them. CDR3 length: 15 amino acids. CDR1 and CDR2 from the germline V gene are LGHNA and YSLEER. The CDR3 loop reads CASSQGFADNYGYTF. Written as DNA, the CDR3 is TGCGCCAGCAGCCAAGGTTTTGCAGATAACTATGGCTACACCTTC.

This clone was detected once. V and J are TRBV7-9 and TRBJ1-4, with D uncertain. Trimming took off 6 bases at V and 3 bases at J, with 20 bases between the two ends. From germline, CDR1 is SEHNR and CDR2 FQNEAQ (reference sequence). This CDR3 has 17 residues. The chain's CDR3 is CASSTLAYGTANEKLFF. Here the CDR3 DNA reads TGTGCCAGCAGTACATTAGCCTATGGAACGGCTAATGAAAAACTGTTTTTT.

The CDR3 is CASSYGTGTGPYEQYF. The CDR3 coding sequence is TGTGCCAGCAGTTACGGAACCGGGACAGGGCCCTACGAGCAGTACTTC. The chain couples TRBV6-6 to TRBJ2-7; 9 nucleotides line up with TRBD1. The germline gives CDR1 MNHNY, CDR2 SVGAGI (reference sequence). The CDR3 length is 16 residues. Losses at the gene ends were 2 bases for V and 2 bases for J; bases not matched to a gene: 7.

The chain recombines TRBV13 with TRBJ1-5; 8 nucleotides agree with TRBD1. With 3 bases clipped from V and 7 bases from J, the junction kept 5 bases outside the gene matches. CDR3 length: 14 amino acids. From germline, CDR1 is PRHDT and CDR2 FYEKMQ (reference sequence). The CDR3: CASSFGQGEQPQHF. DNA of the CDR3: TGTGCCAGCAGCTTCGGACAGGGAGAACAGCCCCAGCATTTT.

The rearrangement joins TRBV13 to TRBJ2-4; D is unresolved. The V gene lost 3 bases and the J gene lost 4 bases, with 7 bases spanning the gap. The germline V gene encodes CDR1 PRHDT and CDR2 FYEKMQ (reference sequence). This CDR3 comprises 13 residues. In DNA, the CDR3 is TGTGCCAGCAGCTTGGGCGGAAAAAACATTCAGTACTTC. Its protein is CASSLGGKNIQYF.

This rearrangement joins TRBV5-1 to TRBJ2-3; a possible D gene is TRBD1 (5 bases). V was clipped by 4 bases and J by 5 bases, with 14 bases between them. The CDR3 has 14 residues. The V gene's germline CDR1 is SGHRS and CDR2 YFSETQ. The CDR3 reads CASSMTVQGDTQYF. Written as DNA, the CDR3 is TGCGCCAGCAGCATGACAGTACAAGGAGATACGCAGTATTTT.

This clone was counted a single time. The chain is built from TRBV28 and TRBJ2-1; D is uncertain. The CDR3 runs to 14 residues. Trimming removed 1 base from V and 10 bases from J, with 14 bases in between. The germline gives CDR1 MDHEN, CDR2 SYDVKM. CDR3 nucleotides: TGTGCCAGCAGTTTATTGGACCCCCACCTGGAGCAGTTCTTC. It encodes CASSLLDPHLEQFF.

The V gene is TRBV4-1, the J gene TRBJ2-5; TRBD1 matches at 7 bases. J lost 5 bases, V lost 0 bases, and 9 bases had no gene match. The length of the CDR3 is 16 residues. Germline lookup yields CDR1 MGHRA and CDR2 YSYEKL. The CDR3 is CASSQDRASRGETQYF. The CDR3 DNA sequence: TGCGCCAGCAGCCAAGACCGGGCCTCCAGGGGGGAGACCCAGTACTTC.

V is TRBV6-5 and J is TRBJ1-2; D unresolved. Germline V gene lookup returns CDR1 MNHEY and CDR2 SVGAGI. The CDR3 sequence is 13 residues long. Deletions cut 6 bases from V and 2 bases from J, with 10 bases between. The CDR3 loop reads CASRTTENYGYTF. Written as DNA, the CDR3 is TGTGCCAGCAGAACCACAGAGAACTATGGCTACACCTTC.

The chain uses TRBV4-1 and TRBJ2-2, with D possibly TRBD1 on 7 matching bases. The ends were cut back, 4 bases at V and 7 bases at J, with 10 bases in the middle. This CDR3 spans 13 amino acids. Germline CDR1 MGHRA, CDR2 YSYEKL. The CDR3 DNA follows: TGCGCCAGCAGCCCAGGGGGGCTCGGGGAGCTGTTTTTT. Its translation: CASSPGGLGELFF.

The count of this clone is one. This sequence joins TRBV7-8 and TRBJ1-1, with unresolved D. Trimming took off 5 bases at V and 6 bases at J, with 13 bases between the two ends. Germline lookup yields CDR1 SGHVS and CDR2 FQNEAQ. The CDR3 loop spans 13 amino acids. In DNA, the CDR3 is TGTGCCAGCAGCGCCCATTTGGGCGCTGAAGCTTTCTTT. This sequence encodes CASSAHLGAEAFF.

The chain is built from TRBV9 and TRBJ2-7; 14 bases are a match to TRBD2. CDR1 and CDR2 from the germline V gene are SGDLS and YYNGEE. The trim removed 3 bases at V and 3 bases at J, leaving 2 bases unmatched. The CDR3 covers 15 residues. The CDR3 DNA reads TGTGCCAGCAGCGAGACTAGCGGGGGGGTCTACGAGCAGTACTTC. It specifies CASSETSGGVYEQYF.

The chain carries TRBV10-2 and TRBJ1-1; 7 bases match TRBD1. With V trimmed by 5 bases and J by 5 bases, 5 bases remained unmatched. CDR1 is WSHSY, CDR2 SAAADI, per germline. The CDR3 extends over 13 amino acids. CDR3 nucleotides: TGCGCCAGCAGTTGGGCCAGGGGGACTGAAGCTTTCTTT. As protein: CASSWARGTEAFF.

This chain uses TRBV6-1 with TRBJ2-7; D gene unclear. CDR1 and CDR2 from the germline V gene are MNHNS and SASEGT. The CDR3 covers 12 residues. With 7 bases removed from V and 0 bases from J, the gap between germline ends came to 7 bases. The CDR3 DNA is TGTGCCAGCAAGTTGAACTCCTACGAGCAGTACTTC. Encoded protein: CASKLNSYEQYF.

The chain employs TRBV6-5 and TRBJ2-1, with D unresolved. The CDR3 contains 12 residues. Trimming left V 0 bases short and J 14 bases short, with 11 bases between. Germline V gene lookup returns CDR1 MNHEY and CDR2 SVGAGI. The CDR3 region is CASSYSGSREFF. The CDR3 DNA follows: TGTGCCAGCAGTTACTCAGGTAGTCGGGAGTTCTTC.

J is TRBJ2-7 and V is TRBV5-6; the match to TRBD2 covers 10 bases. The CDR3 length is 14 residues. The V and J ends lost 0 bases and 7 bases, in that order; junction bases with no gene match: 4. The germline V gene encodes CDR1 SGHDT and CDR2 YYEEEE. CDR3 region: CASSLGGLAVEQYF. Written as DNA, the CDR3 is TGTGCCAGCAGCTTGGGCGGACTAGCGGTTGAGCAGTACTTC.

The chain links TRBV11-2 to TRBJ2-7; D is ambiguous. The germline gives CDR1 SGHAT, CDR2 FQNNGV. This CDR3 is 14 amino acids long. Trimming took 3 bases from V and 3 from J, leaving 12 bases between them. The CDR3 nucleotides read TGTGCCAGCAGCTTTCGGCAGGCCCGCTACGAGCAGTACTTC. Encoded protein: CASSFRQARYEQYF.

About this clone: This specimen includes other DNA sequences encoding the same CDR3. This chain links TRBV28 with TRBJ1-2; D unclear. The CDR3 covers 12 residues. V was cut by 6 bases and J by 2 bases, with 7 bases left in between. The germline CDR1 and CDR2 sequences are MDHEN and SYDVKM. CDR3 DNA: TGTGCCAGCAGCCCAGAAAACTATGGCTACACCTTC. This codes for CASSPENYGYTF.

Notes on this clone: At the DNA level, this CDR3 is encoded by other sequences in the same sample as well. This rearrangement joins TRBV7-9 to TRBJ1-6; no reliable D call. V was cut by 0 bases and J by 7 bases, with 7 bases left in between. CDR1 is SEHNR and CDR2 is FQNEAQ in the germline V gene (reference sequence). This CDR3 region has 14 residues. The CDR3 bases are TGTGCCAGCAGCTTAGCTGGAGGAAATTCACCCCTCCACTTT. Protein sequence: CASSLAGGNSPLHF.

The chain joins TRBV27 to TRBJ2-1; TRBD2 agrees at 12 bases. V was clipped by 4 bases and J by 8 bases; unmatched bases: 9. The CDR3 is 16 residues long. The germline V gene has CDR1 MNHEY and CDR2 SMNVEV (reference sequence). CDR3 sequence reads: CASSSQLAGGRDEQFF. Here the CDR3 DNA reads TGTGCCAGCAGTTCTCAACTAGCGGGAGGTAGGGATGAGCAGTTCTTC.

This clone was counted once. DNA for the CDR3: TGCGCCAGCAGCTTAGAGGACCCACTAGCGGTGATCACAGATACGCAGTATTTT. Its protein product is CASSLEDPLAVITDTQYF. V is TRBV5-1 and J is TRBJ2-3; 8 bases are shared with TRBD2. This CDR3 contains 18 residues. Germline V gives CDR1 SGHRS, CDR2 YFSETQ. J gave up 2 bases and V 2 bases, and 13 bases lay outside the gene matches.

V is TRBV27 and J is TRBJ2-7, with D possibly matching TRBD2 (5 bases). The length of the CDR3 is 14 residues. V lost 6 bases and J 0 bases, leaving 12 bases between the germline ends. The germline V gene encodes CDR1 MNHEY and CDR2 SMNVEV (reference sequence). The DNA for the CDR3 is TGTGCCAGCAGGACGGACTGGAGCTCCTACGAGCAGTACTTC. It encodes CASRTDWSSYEQYF.